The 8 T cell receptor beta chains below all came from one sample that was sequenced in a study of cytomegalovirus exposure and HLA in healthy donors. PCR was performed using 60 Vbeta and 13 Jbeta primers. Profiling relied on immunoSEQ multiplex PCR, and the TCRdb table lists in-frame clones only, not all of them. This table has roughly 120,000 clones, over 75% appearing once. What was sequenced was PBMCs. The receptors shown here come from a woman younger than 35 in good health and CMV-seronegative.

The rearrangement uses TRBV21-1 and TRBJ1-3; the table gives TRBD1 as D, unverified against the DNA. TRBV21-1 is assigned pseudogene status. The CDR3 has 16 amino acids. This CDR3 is CASSKAQGLNGNTIYF. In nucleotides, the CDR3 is TGTGCCAGCAGCAAAGCGCAGGGGCTCAATGGAAACACCATATATTTT.

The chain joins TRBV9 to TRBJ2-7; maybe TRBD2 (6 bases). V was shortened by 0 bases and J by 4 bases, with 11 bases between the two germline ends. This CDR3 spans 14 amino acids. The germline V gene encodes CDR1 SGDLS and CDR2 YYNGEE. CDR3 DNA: TGTGCCAGCAGCGTAGGAGCGGGTGATTACGAGCAGTACTTC. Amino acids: CASSVGAGDYEQYF. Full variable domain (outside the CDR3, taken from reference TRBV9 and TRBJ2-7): DSGVTQTPKHLITATGQRVTLRCSPRSGDLSVYWYQQSLDQGLQFLIQYYNGEERAKGNILERFSAQQFPDLHSELNLSSLELGDSALYFCASSVGAGDYEQYFGPGTRLTVT.

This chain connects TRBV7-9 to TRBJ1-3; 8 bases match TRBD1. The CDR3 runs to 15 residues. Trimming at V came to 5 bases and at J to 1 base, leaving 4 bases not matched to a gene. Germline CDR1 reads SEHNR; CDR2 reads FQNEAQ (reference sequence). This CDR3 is CASSPQGASGNTIYF. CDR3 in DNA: TGTGCCAGCAGCCCGCAGGGGGCTTCTGGAAACACCATATATTTT.

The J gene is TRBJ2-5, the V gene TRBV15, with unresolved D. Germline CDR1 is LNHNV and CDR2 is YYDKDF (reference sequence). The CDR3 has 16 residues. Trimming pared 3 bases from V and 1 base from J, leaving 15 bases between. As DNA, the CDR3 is TGTGCCACCAGCAGCAAGTATAGTGTAAGCCAAGAGACCCAGTACTTC. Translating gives CATSSKYSVSQETQYF.

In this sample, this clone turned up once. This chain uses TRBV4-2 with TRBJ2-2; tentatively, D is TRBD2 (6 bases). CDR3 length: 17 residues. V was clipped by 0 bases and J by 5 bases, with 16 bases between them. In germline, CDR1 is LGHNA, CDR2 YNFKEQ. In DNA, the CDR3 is TGTGCCAGCAGCCAAGATCTTGGGAGGACACTAACCGGGGAGCTGTTTTTT. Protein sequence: CASSQDLGRTLTGELFF.

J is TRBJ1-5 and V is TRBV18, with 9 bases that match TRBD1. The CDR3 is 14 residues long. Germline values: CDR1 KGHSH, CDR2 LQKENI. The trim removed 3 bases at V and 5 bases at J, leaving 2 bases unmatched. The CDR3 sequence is CASSPGQGYQPQHF. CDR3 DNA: TGTGCCAGCTCACCGGGACAGGGATATCAGCCCCAGCATTTT.

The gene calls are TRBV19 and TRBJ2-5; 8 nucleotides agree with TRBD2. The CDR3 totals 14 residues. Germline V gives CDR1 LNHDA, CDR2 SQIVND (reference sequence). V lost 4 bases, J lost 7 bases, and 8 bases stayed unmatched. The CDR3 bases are TGTGCCAGTAGTAACGCGGGAGGAGGGGGGACCCAGTACTTC. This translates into CASSNAGGGGTQYF.

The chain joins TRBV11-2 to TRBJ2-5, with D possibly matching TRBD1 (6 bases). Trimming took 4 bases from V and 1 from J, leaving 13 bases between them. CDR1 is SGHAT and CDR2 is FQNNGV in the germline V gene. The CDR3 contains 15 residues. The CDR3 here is CASSSVTGPQETQYF. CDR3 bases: TGTGCCAGCAGCTCCGTGACAGGCCCCCAAGAGACCCAGTACTTC. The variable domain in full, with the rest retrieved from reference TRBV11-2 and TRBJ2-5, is EAGVAQSPRYKIIEKRQSVAFWCNPISGHATLYWYQQILGQGPKLLIQFQNNGVVDDSQLPKDRFSAERLKGVDSTLKIQPAKLEDSAVYLCASSSVTGPQETQYFGPGTRLLVL.